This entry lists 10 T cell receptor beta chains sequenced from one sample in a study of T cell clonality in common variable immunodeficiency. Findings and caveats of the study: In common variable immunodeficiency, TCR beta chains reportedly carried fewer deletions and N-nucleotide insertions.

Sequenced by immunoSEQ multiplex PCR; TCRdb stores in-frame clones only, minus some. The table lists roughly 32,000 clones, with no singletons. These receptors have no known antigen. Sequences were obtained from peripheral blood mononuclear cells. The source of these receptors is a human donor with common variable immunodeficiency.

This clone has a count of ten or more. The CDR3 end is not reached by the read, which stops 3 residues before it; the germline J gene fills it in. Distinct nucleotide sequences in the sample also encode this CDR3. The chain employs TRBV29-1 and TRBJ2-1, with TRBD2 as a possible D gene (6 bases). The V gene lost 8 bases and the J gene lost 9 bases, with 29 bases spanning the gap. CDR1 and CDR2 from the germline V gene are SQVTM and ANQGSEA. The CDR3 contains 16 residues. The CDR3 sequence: CSSGERTGAVLSEQFF. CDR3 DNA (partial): TGCAGCTCCGGGGAAAGGACGGGAGCGGTTTTGAGTGAG.

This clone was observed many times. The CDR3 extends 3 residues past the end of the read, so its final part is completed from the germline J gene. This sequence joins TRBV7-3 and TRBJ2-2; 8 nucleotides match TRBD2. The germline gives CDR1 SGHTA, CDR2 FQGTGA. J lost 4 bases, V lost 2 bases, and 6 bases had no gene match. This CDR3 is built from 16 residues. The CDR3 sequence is CASSLYKAGGTGELFF. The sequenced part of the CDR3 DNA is TGTGCCAGCAGCTTATACAAGGCGGGAGGCACCGGGGAG.

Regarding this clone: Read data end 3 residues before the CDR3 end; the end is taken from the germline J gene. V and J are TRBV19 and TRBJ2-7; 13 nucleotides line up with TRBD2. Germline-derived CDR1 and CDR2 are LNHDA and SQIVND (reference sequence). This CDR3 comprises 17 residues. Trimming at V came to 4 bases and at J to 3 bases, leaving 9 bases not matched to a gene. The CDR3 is CASSKSTGLAGVYEQYF. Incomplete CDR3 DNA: TGTGCCAGTAGTAAATCAACAGGACTAGCGGGAGTCTACGAG.

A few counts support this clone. This chain's CDR3 is CASSKQIYNEQFF. Incomplete CDR3 DNA: TGTGCCAGTAGCAAACAGATCTACAATGAG. V gene TRBV19 combines with J gene TRBJ2-1; D gene uncertain. The CDR3 end falls 3 residues outside the read, so it is completed with the germline J gene. This CDR3 spans 13 amino acids. From germline, CDR1 is LNHDA and CDR2 SQIVND (reference sequence). V shed 6 bases and J shed 3 bases, with 9 bases lying between them.

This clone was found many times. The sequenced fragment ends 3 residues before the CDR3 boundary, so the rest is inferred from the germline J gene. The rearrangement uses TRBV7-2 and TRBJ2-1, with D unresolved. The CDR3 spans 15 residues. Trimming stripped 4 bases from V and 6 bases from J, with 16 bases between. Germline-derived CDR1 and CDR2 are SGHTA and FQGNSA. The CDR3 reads CASSSPVVRLNEQFF. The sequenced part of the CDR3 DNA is TGTGCCAGCAGCTCCCCGGTGGTCAGGCTCAATGAG.

CDR3 sequence: CASTGGSYNSPLHF. CDR3 DNA, as far as it was read: TGTGCCAGTACTGGCGGATCCTATAATTCACCC. The chain carries TRBV19 and TRBJ1-6; D call uncertain. The read gets to within 3 residues of the CDR3 end, and the germline J gene fills in the rest. Germline values: CDR1 LNHDA, CDR2 SQIVND (reference sequence). CDR3 length: 14 residues. Deletions cut 7 bases from V and 1 base from J, with 8 bases between.

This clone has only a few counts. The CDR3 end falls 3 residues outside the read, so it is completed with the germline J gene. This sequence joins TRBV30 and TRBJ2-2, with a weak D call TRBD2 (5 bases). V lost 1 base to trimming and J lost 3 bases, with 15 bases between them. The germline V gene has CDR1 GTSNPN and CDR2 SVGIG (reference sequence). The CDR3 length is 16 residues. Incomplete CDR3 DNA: TGTGCCTGGAGTGGGGCCGGGGAACCCTACACCGGGGAG. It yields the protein CAWSGAGEPYTGE. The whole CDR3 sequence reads CAWSGAGEPYTGELFF.

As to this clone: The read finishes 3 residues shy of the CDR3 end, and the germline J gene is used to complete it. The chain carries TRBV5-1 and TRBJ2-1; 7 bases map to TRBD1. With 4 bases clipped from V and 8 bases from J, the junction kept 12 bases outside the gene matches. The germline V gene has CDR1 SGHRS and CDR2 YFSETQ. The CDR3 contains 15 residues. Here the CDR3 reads CASSDRDSPQDEQFF. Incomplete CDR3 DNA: TGCGCCAGCAGCGACCGGGACAGCCCCCAGGATGAG. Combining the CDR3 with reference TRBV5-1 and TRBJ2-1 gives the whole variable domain KAGVTQTPRYLIKTRGQQVTLSCSPISGHRSVSWYQQTPGQGLQFLFEYFSETQRNKGNFPGRFSGRQFSNSRSEMNVSTLELGDSALYLCASSDRDSPQDEQFFGPGTRLTVL.

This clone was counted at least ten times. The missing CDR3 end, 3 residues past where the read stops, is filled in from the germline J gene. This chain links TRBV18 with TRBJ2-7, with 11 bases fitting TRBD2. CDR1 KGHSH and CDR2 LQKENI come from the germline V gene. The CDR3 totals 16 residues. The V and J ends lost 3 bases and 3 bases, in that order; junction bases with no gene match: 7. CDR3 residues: CASSPTTSGSVYEQYF. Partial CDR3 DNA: TGTGCCAGCTCACCGACAACTAGCGGGAGCGTCTACGAG.

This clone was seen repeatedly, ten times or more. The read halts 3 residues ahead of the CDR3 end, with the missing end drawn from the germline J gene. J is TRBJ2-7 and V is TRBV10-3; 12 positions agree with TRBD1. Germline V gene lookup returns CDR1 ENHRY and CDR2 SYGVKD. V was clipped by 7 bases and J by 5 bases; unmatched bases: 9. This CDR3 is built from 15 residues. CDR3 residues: CAIMGPGQGADEQYF. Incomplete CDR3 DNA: TGTGCCATCATGGGGCCGGGACAGGGGGCAGACGAG.